This is a list of T cell receptor beta chains from one sample in a study of T cells expressing NK-cell markers. TCRdb re-called the 5' RACE reads; one entry per CDR3 protein, DNA not given. This table holds about 540,000 distinct CDR3 sequences. The specimen sequenced was blood T cells: a sorted CD56 or NKG2C T cell subset, CD4+ or CD8+ T cells, or bulk PBMC T cells (not recorded which). The receptors shown here come from a man aged 18 to 30 in good health. CDR3s include the opening cysteine and the closing phenylalanine or tryptophan.

CDR3 length,J gene,V gene,CDR3 protein
13,TRBJ1-4,TRBV29-1,CSVEEPFDEKLFF
16,TRBJ2-7,TRBV12-3/TRBV12-4,CASSPLPAGSSYEQYF
14,TRBJ2-3,TRBV20-1,CSAPQRERTDTQYF
15,TRBJ1-6,TRBV25-1,CASKLGSSYNSPLHF
13,TRBJ1-2,TRBV12-3/TRBV12-4,CASSWGQGLGYTF
13,TRBJ1-1,TRBV20-1,CSAPRQGGLEAFF
16,TRBJ2-4,TRBV12-3/TRBV12-4,CASSSGTSVIKNIQYF
16,TRBJ2-3,TRBV5-1,CASRPGTSFSTDTQYF
15,TRBJ2-7,TRBV28,CASSRYETGYYEQYF
15,TRBJ2-1,TRBV11-3,CASSAQGARSNEQFF
15,TRBJ2-5,TRBV30,CAYQRGTLFRETQYF
15,TRBJ2-1,TRBV27,CASSRTSQSVNEQFF
15,TRBJ2-2,TRBV5-1,CATSTGTGSPGELFF
12,TRBJ2-1,TRBV2,CASTRVGHEQFF
16,TRBJ2-3,TRBV29-1,CSVEGLAEGGTDTQYF
15,TRBJ2-5,TRBV3-1,CASSQGAGVRETQYF
16,TRBJ2-1,TRBV5-1,CASRPDPSSSYNEQFF
15,TRBJ1-1,TRBV30,CAWTADGGLATEAFF
15,TRBJ2-3,TRBV6-2/TRBV6-3,CASSSVSGRSDTQYF
17,TRBJ2-7,TRBV5-6,CASSLSLKGAGIYEQYF
17,TRBJ2-2,TRBV12-3/TRBV12-4,CASGGRGQGVRTGELFF
14,TRBJ2-5,TRBV18,CASSSRTRQETQYF
14,TRBJ2-2,TRBV15,CATSREAATGELFF
13,TRBJ1-1,TRBV29-1,CSVTGQGVREAFF
13,TRBJ1-5,TRBV12-3/TRBV12-4,CATTQGFNQPQHF
16,TRBJ2-2,TRBV20-1,CSARGGPKFLTGELFF
13,TRBJ2-5,TRBV5-5,CASSLLLQETQYF
17,TRBJ2-1,TRBV7-6,CASSLVSRGISYNEQFF
14,TRBJ2-3,TRBV6-1,CASRPGTMTDTQYF
17,TRBJ2-3,TRBV30,CAWTLAIPPDSTDTQYF
15,TRBJ1-5,TRBV6-5,CASSYSGRYNQPQHF
15,TRBJ2-7,TRBV20-1,CSAVPRDRSVYEQYF
11,TRBJ2-1,TRBV20-1,CSAHRGGEQFF
16,TRBJ2-7,TRBV5-1,CASSLNNAGGPNEQYF
16,TRBJ2-3,TRBV18,CASSATTGPSTDTQYF
13,TRBJ2-7,TRBV27,CASRSGTGVLQYF
14,TRBJ2-5,TRBV24-1,CATSDRTSFETQYF
12,TRBJ1-1,TRBV6-6,CAITGGVTEAFF
13,TRBJ1-3,TRBV10-3,CAITPGSENTIYF
16,TRBJ2-2,TRBV7-9,CASRLMGVPNTGELFF
13,TRBJ2-3,TRBV14,CASSQEYYDTQYF
16,TRBJ2-2,TRBV4-2,CASSPITSFSTGELFF